Each of the 18 T cell receptor beta chains below was sequenced from the same sample in a study of brain metastases from non-small cell lung cancer. Clones were sequenced by immunoSEQ multiplex PCR, and TCRdb holds only the in-frame ones, with some missing. The data contain several hundred clones, around 90% of them singletons. The sample comprised tumor-adjacent normal tissue. These receptors were collected from a donor aged 40 or over with non-small cell lung cancer.

This chain joins TRBV7-3 and TRBJ2-7; 9 positions agree with TRBD2. Germline trimming cut 5 bases from V and 0 bases from J; bases unmatched to any gene: 5. Germline values: CDR1 SGHTA, CDR2 FQGTGA. The CDR3 totals 15 residues. The chain's CDR3 is CASSPSGGNSYEQYF. CDR3 bases: TGTGCCAGCAGCCCCAGCGGGGGGAACTCCTACGAGCAGTACTTC.

Points on this clone: Mismatch with germline at one junction end may stem from a read error. V is TRBV6-1 and J is TRBJ1-2; weak D call: TRBD1 (5 bases). Per the germline V gene, CDR1 is MNHNS and CDR2 is SASEGT. The CDR3 length is 13 residues. The CDR3 protein is CASSEGVIYGYTF. The CDR3 DNA reads as TGTGCCAGCAGTGAGGGGGTCATCTATGGTTACACCTTC.

The chain combines TRBV3-1 (or the pseudogene TRBV3-2) with TRBJ2-3; D possibly corresponds to TRBD2 (6 bases). The CDR3 loop spans 16 amino acids. V gave up 4 bases and J gave up 5 bases, with 19 bases separating them. Germline assignment: CDR1 LGHDT and CDR2 YNNKEL (reference sequence). In nucleotides, the CDR3 is TGTGCCAGCAGCCCCCACCGCGGGTTAGCGGTAGATACGCAGTATTTT. Its protein is CASSPHRGLAVDTQYF.

The CDR3, as DNA: TGTGCCAGCGGCGCAGGGTCCCGAACTGAAGCTTTCTTT. Its translation: CASGAGSRTEAFF. The chain has TRBV25-1 and TRBJ1-1, with a weak D call TRBD1 (5 bases). Germline lookup yields CDR1 MGHDK and CDR2 SYGVNS. Trimming stripped 8 bases from V and 5 bases from J, with 15 bases between. There are 13 residues in the CDR3.

V is TRBV7-7 and J is TRBJ2-5; D is undetermined. Germline loops: CDR1 SSHAT, CDR2 FNYEAQ (reference sequence). This CDR3 is 16 amino acids long. CDR3 protein: CASYYPELEREETQYF. CDR3 nucleotide sequence: TGTGCTAGCTACTACCCCGAACTCGAACGGGAAGAGACCCAGTACTTC. Full variable domain (outside the CDR3, taken from reference TRBV7-7 and TRBJ2-5): GAGVSQSPRYKVTKRGQDVTLRCDPISSHATLYWYQQALGQGPEFLTYFNYEAQPDKSGLPSDRFSAERPEGSISTLTIQRTEQRDSAMYRCASYYPELEREETQYFGPGTRLLVL.

This chain uses TRBV20-1 with TRBJ2-7, with 11 positions matching TRBD2. This CDR3 contains 15 residues. With 3 bases clipped from V and 3 bases from J, the junction kept 7 bases outside the gene matches. Germline V CDR1 and CDR2: DFQATT, SNEGSKA (reference sequence). CDR3 nucleotides: TGCAGTGCTAGTAAACTAGCGGGAGTAGGCTACGAGCAGTACTTC. This translates into CSASKLAGVGYEQYF.

With respect to this clone: This may be a read error: a much more frequent sequence differs by one nucleotide. The gene calls are TRBV7-4 and TRBJ2-7, with D tentatively TRBD2 (5 bases). The CDR3 has 13 residues. CDR1 is SGHVT and CDR2 is SQSDAQ in the germline V gene. The CDR3 loop reads CASSLDSSYEQYF. The CDR3 DNA reads as TGTGCCAGCAGCTTGGACTCTTCCTACGAGCAGTACTTT.

The chain carries TRBV3-1 (or the pseudogene TRBV3-2) and TRBJ2-2; no firm D call. The germline gives CDR1 LGHDT, CDR2 YNNKEL (reference sequence). Trimming left V 3 bases short and J 8 bases short, with 4 bases between. This CDR3 contains 11 residues. The CDR3 nucleotides are TGTGCCAGCAGCCATTTGGGGGAGCTGTTTTTT. Amino acids: CASSHLGELFF.

In this sample, this clone turned up a few times. The V and J genes are TRBV7-2 and TRBJ2-1; maybe TRBD2 (6 bases). The V gene lost 9 bases and the J gene lost 0 bases, with 15 bases spanning the gap. Germline CDR1 is SGHTA and CDR2 is FQGNSA. The CDR3 sequence is 15 residues long. The CDR3 coding sequence is TGTGCCAGTTTTTTAGCGGCCAGCTCCTACAATGAGCAGTTCTTC. Protein: CASFLAASSYNEQFF. Full variable domain (outside the CDR3, taken from reference TRBV7-2 and TRBJ2-1): GAGVSQSPSNKVTEKGKDVELRCDPISGHTALYWYRQSLGQGLEFLIYFQGNSAPDKSGLPSDRFSAERTGGSVSTLTIQRTQQEDSAVYLCASFLAASSYNEQFFGPGTRLTVL.

V usage is TRBV18 and J usage is TRBJ2-5, with TRBD2 matching over 8 bases. Trimming took 3 bases from V and 4 from J; bases not matched to a gene: 4. The CDR3 runs to 14 residues. Per germline, CDR1 KGHSH and CDR2 LQKENI. The chain's CDR3 is CASSPGLAGETQYF. In DNA form, the CDR3 reads TGTGCCAGCTCACCGGGTCTAGCGGGAGAGACCCAGTACTTC.

This clone was detected once. The chain employs TRBV7-2 and TRBJ1-2, with TRBD1 identical over 8 bases. With V trimmed by 5 bases and J by 6 bases, 8 bases remained unmatched. Germline CDR1 and CDR2: SGHTA and FQGNSA. The CDR3 spans 14 residues. CDR3 sequence reads: CASSPRGLSDGYTF. The CDR3 nucleotides are TGTGCCAGCAGCCCCAGGGGGCTTAGTGATGGCTACACCTTC.

The genes are TRBV3-1 (or the pseudogene TRBV3-2) and TRBJ1-5; D remains unclear. Germline values: CDR1 LGHDT, CDR2 YNNKEL (reference sequence). Trimming stripped 5 bases from V and 5 bases from J, with 22 bases between. The CDR3 consists of 17 residues. The CDR3 nucleotides are TGTGCCAGCAGCGAAGGAACTCCCATTTGGCATCATCAGCCCCAGCATTTT. Amino acid sequence: CASSEGTPIWHHQPQHF.

V usage is TRBV6-5 and J usage is TRBJ1-1; 8 bases agree with TRBD1. J lost 8 bases, V lost 6 bases, and 5 bases had no gene match. In germline, CDR1 is MNHEY, CDR2 SVGAGI. The CDR3 loop spans 12 amino acids. For the CDR3, the DNA is TGTGCCAGCAGACGGCAGGGGGCCGAAGCTTTCTTT. Residues: CASRRQGAEAFF.

This clone turned up a few times. The V call is TRBV24-1, the J call TRBJ2-5, with D possibly being TRBD2 (5 bases). V lost 4 bases to trimming and J lost 5 bases, with 19 bases between them. The CDR3 is 16 amino acids. CDR1 is KGHDR, CDR2 SFDVKD, per germline. Here the CDR3 DNA reads TGTGCCACCAGTGACACCAGGTCGGGGTCCAGGGAGACCCAGTACTTC. Its protein is CATSDTRSGSRETQYF.

The chain recombines TRBV7-2 with TRBJ1-4, with a weak D call TRBD1 (5 bases). This CDR3 is 16 amino acids long. The V gene lost 0 bases and the J gene lost 6 bases, with 14 bases spanning the gap. CDR1 and CDR2 (germline): SGHTA, FQGNSA. DNA of the CDR3: TGTGCCAGCAGCTTAGCGGCGGGGGGACGAGATGAAAAACTGTTTTTT. Translated, it gives CASSLAAGGRDEKLFF.

The chain has TRBV4-2 and TRBJ2-2; 13 bases agree with TRBD2. This CDR3 has 19 amino acids. V dropped 3 bases and J dropped 5; count of bases not matched to a gene: 12. The germline CDR1 and CDR2 sequences are LGHNA and YNFKEQ. CDR3 residues: CASSQYAVGTSGMTGELFF. CDR3 sequence (DNA): TGTGCCAGCAGCCAGTATGCGGTAGGGACTAGCGGGATGACCGGGGAGCTGTTTTTT.

The chain has TRBV7-9 and TRBJ2-1; 7 bases are a match to TRBD2. The CDR3 has 15 amino acids. Germline CDR1 and CDR2: SEHNR and FQNEAQ (reference sequence). V dropped 5 bases and J dropped 7; count of bases not matched to a gene: 11. CDR3 loop: CASSGGRDYVNEQFF. As DNA, the CDR3 is TGTGCCAGCAGCGGGGGGAGGGATTACGTAAATGAGCAGTTCTTC. The whole variable domain, filled in from reference TRBV7-9 and TRBJ2-1, reads DTGVSQNPRHKITKRGQNVTFRCDPISEHNRLYWYRQTLGQGPEFLTYFQNEAQLEKSRLLSDRFSAERPKGSFSTLEIQRTEQGDSAMYLCASSGGRDYVNEQFFGPGTRLTVL.

CDR3 residues: CAIRSGTSGANVLTF. The DNA of the CDR3 is TGTGCCATCAGATCCGGGACCTCTGGGGCCAACGTCCTGACTTTC. J is TRBJ2-6 and V is TRBV10-3, with D possibly being TRBD1 or TRBD2 (5 bases each). Trimming took off 6 bases at V and 0 bases at J, with 9 bases between the two ends. The CDR3 covers 15 residues. Germline assignment: CDR1 ENHRY and CDR2 SYGVKD.